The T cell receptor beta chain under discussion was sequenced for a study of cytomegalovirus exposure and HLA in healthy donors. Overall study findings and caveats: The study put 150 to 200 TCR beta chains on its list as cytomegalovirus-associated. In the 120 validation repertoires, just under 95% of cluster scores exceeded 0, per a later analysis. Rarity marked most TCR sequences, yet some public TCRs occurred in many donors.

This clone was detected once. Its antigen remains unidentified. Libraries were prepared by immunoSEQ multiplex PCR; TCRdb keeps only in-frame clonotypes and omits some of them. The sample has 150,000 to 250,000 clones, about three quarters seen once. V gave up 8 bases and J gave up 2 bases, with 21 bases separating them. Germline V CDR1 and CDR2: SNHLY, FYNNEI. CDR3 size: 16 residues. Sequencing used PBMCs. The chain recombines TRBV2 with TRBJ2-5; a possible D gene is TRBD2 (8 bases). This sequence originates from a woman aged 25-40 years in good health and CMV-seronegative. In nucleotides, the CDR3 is TGTGCCAGCTCCAGGGGGGTAAAGCGGGGGCAAGAGACCCAGTACTTC. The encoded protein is CASSRGVKRGQETQYF.